This T cell receptor (beta chain) was sequenced during a study of T cell responses to AZD1222 COVID-19 vaccine. Sequencing used immunoSEQ multiplex PCR; TCRdb keeps in-frame clones, though not all of them. The table has 150,000 to 200,000 clones, approximately 91% seen once; the top ten hold nearly 3.5%. Germline V gene lookup returns CDR1 MDHEN and CDR2 SYDVKM. The V segment lost 5 bases and the J segment 7 bases; nucleotides outside the gene matches: 9. The CDR3 contains 15 residues. This sample comprised peripheral blood, obtained 28 days after the second AZD1222 dose. This rearrangement joins TRBV28 to TRBJ1-4, with 8 bases aligning to TRBD1. The sequence came from an adult who received the AZD1222 COVID-19 vaccine. The CDR3 bases are TGTGCCAGCAGTCCTCAGGGGGCAGGGGTTGAAAAACTGTTTTTT. It yields the protein CASSPQGAGVEKLFF.